Following are 31 T cell receptor beta chains from one sample sequenced in a study of esophageal squamous cell carcinoma under preoperative chemotherapy (dated by TCRdb to between 2018 and 2020). Preparation of the library involved PCR. TCRdb lists the instrument as HiSeq X Ten. In-frame beta chains were kept once TCRdb had trimmed the public reads at Q25 with fastp and called clones with MiXCR. Identical CDR3 proteins give one entry, which carries the most common genes and DNA. Counted in this sample were more than 9,500 distinct CDR3 sequences; roughly half of them appeared once. The ten largest account for over 15% of the sample. Per the publication, the time point label means: before preoperative PTX-NDP chemotherapy. Sampling was carried out from a patient given preoperative chemotherapy. All receptors come from a human donor with esophageal squamous cell carcinoma. The donor label of this sample is uncertain.

This clonotype is medium-sized (0.01 to 0.1%) in the sample. The chain combines TRBV6-5 with TRBJ2-1; D gene unclear. CDR3 length: 12 amino acids. Germline V gives CDR1 MNHEY, CDR2 SVGAGI. Trimming pared 6 bases from V and 8 bases from J, leaving 11 bases between. Written as DNA, the CDR3 is TGTGCCAGCAGCCCCCTACTCGATGAGCAGTTCTTC. Protein sequence: CASSPLLDEQFF.

This clonotype showed up just a few times. The chain joins TRBV6-1 to TRBJ2-3; possibly TRBD2 for D (5 bases). The CDR3 has 13 amino acids. Trimming took 6 bases from V and 7 from J, leaving 14 bases between them. Per germline, CDR1 MNHNS and CDR2 SASEGT. CDR3 coding DNA: TGTGCCAGCAGAAGTGCTGGAGGTCATACGCAGTATTTT. Encoded protein: CASRSAGGHTQYF.

This clonotype has ten or more counts. This chain joins TRBV6-1 and TRBJ2-7, with a possible D match to TRBD1 (6 bases). Germline V gene data show CDR1 as MNHNS and CDR2 as SASEGT. The germline V and J ends were trimmed by 5 bases and 13 bases, with 27 bases remaining between them. The CDR3 totals 15 residues. In DNA, the CDR3 is TGTGCCAGCAGTCCACTTCATCGTCAGTCCGGGACAACATACTTC. Encoded protein: CASSPLHRQSGTTYF.

A word on this clonotype: One junction end does not reproduce the germline sequence, and a read error may be involved. CDR3: CASSFRGGGADTQFF. The CDR3 nucleotides read TGTGCCAGCAGTTTCAGGGGGGGGGGGGCAGATACGCAGTTTTTT. This chain joins TRBV6-5 and TRBJ2-3; D is possibly TRBD1 or TRBD2 (7 bases each). This CDR3 comprises 15 residues. Germline values: CDR1 MNHEY, CDR2 SVGAGI.

About this clonotype: The junction departs from germline at one end; a sequencing error may be responsible. The chain links TRBV6-1 to TRBJ2-4; 12 positions agree with TRBD2. The CDR3 is made up of 16 amino acids. CDR1 is MNHNS and CDR2 is SASEGT in the germline V gene. The CDR3 region is CASSAGLAGGEDTQYF. The CDR3, as DNA: TGTGCCAGCAGTGCGGGACTAGCGGGTGGGGAAGATACGCAGTATTTC.

The chain employs TRBV6-1 and TRBJ1-4, with D tentatively TRBD1 (5 bases). Trimming removed 4 bases from V and 5 bases from J, with 14 bases in between. The CDR3 sequence is 15 residues long. Germline V CDR1 and CDR2: MNHNS, SASEGT. The CDR3 DNA reads TGTGCCAGCAGTGCGACGACAGCCCTCAATGAAAAACTGTTTTTT. Amino acids: CASSATTALNEKLFF.

There are many counts of this clonotype. The chain couples TRBV11-3 to TRBJ2-5; the D is unclear. Trimming cost V 7 bases and J 5 bases, with 17 bases left between them. Germline CDR1 and CDR2: SGHNT and YENEEA. CDR3 length: 14 residues. As DNA, the CDR3 is TGTGCCAGCAAAGGCTGGGGTGCCGGGGAGACCCAGTACTTC. It specifies CASKGWGAGETQYF.

The rearrangement links TRBV7-2 to TRBJ2-5; maybe TRBD2 (6 bases). The V end lost 5 bases, the J end lost 11 bases, and 21 bases lay between the germline ends. In germline, CDR1 is SGHTA, CDR2 FQGNSA. The CDR3 sequence is 14 residues long. The CDR3 protein is CASSLTRSKDTQYF. DNA for the CDR3: TGTGCCAGCAGCCTGACTAGGAGCAAAGATACGCAGTACTTC.

The chain uses TRBV11-1 and TRBJ2-7, with 7 bases that match TRBD1. The germline CDR1 and CDR2 sequences are SGHAT and FQDESV (reference sequence). This CDR3 is built from 16 residues. V was pared by 0 bases and J by 7 bases, with 12 bases of the junction left unmatched. The CDR3 spells CASSLAGTVSYNEQYF. The CDR3 coding sequence is TGTGCCAGCAGCTTAGCGGGGACAGTCTCCTACAATGAGCAGTACTTC.

The rearrangement uses TRBV6-1 and TRBJ2-2; no clear D. The J call is doubtful: the DNA matches TRBJ2-3 better. Germline CDR1 reads MNHNS; CDR2 reads SASEGT. The CDR3 contains 14 residues. DNA for the CDR3: TGTGCCAGCAGCCAAGGATTGGGCACAGATACGCAGTATTTT. This gives the protein CASSQGLGTDTQYF.

A word on this clonotype: Mismatch with germline at one junction end may stem from a read error. This chain uses TRBV6-1 with TRBJ2-5, with a weak D call TRBD1 (5 bases). The CDR3 consists of 14 residues. CDR1 and CDR2 from the germline V gene are MNHNS and SASEGT. CDR3 DNA sequence: TGTGCGGGCATACAGGCTGTGAGCACAGATACGCAGTACTTT. Its translation is CAGIQAVSTDTQYF.

This clonotype has more than one count but fewer than ten. The V and J genes are TRBV6-1 and TRBJ1-1, with 7 bases identical to TRBD1. Per the germline V gene, CDR1 is MNHNS and CDR2 is SASEGT. V lost 5 bases to trimming and J lost 1 base; unmatched junction nucleotides: 4. The CDR3 consists of 14 residues. The CDR3 is CASSRQGENTEAFF. In DNA, the CDR3 is TGTGCCAGCAGTAGACAGGGAGAGAACACTGAAGCTTTCTTT.

The table lists this clonotype with a few counts. This chain uses TRBV6-2 or TRBV6-3 with TRBJ2-3; D is uncertain. V lost 7 bases to trimming and J lost 0 bases, with 14 bases between them. The germline gives CDR1 MNHEY, CDR2 SVGEGT. The CDR3 spans 15 residues. Written as DNA, the CDR3 is TGTGCCAGCACCGCCCTCCATCACAGCACAGATACGCAGTATTTT. Residues: CASTALHHSTDTQYF.

This clonotype is medium-sized (0.01 to 0.1%) in the sample. V is TRBV7-2 and J is TRBJ2-1; 7 bases are a match to TRBD2. The CDR3 totals 16 residues. From germline, CDR1 is SGHTA and CDR2 FQGNSA. With V trimmed by 2 bases and J by 0 bases, 4 bases remained unmatched. The CDR3 protein is CASSLSGASSYNEQFF. The CDR3 nucleotides are TGTGCCAGCAGCTTAAGCGGGGCTAGCTCCTACAATGAGCAGTTCTTC.

The table lists this clonotype with a few counts. The rearrangement uses TRBV6-1 and TRBJ2-7; the D is unclear. CDR3 length equals 12 residues. V was trimmed by 9 bases and J by 2 bases, leaving 11 bases between them. The germline gives CDR1 MNHNS, CDR2 SASEGT. DNA of the CDR3: TGTGCCAGTTCGACCCGACCCTACGAGCAGTACTTC. This sequence encodes CASSTRPYEQYF.

The V and J genes are TRBV7-2 and TRBJ2-1, with 8 bases fitting TRBD2. The trim removed 0 bases at V and 6 bases at J, leaving 7 bases unmatched. In germline, CDR1 is SGHTA, CDR2 FQGNSA. The CDR3 has 16 residues. The CDR3 protein is CASSLAAGGISNEQFF. In nucleotides, the CDR3 is TGTGCCAGCAGCTTAGCGGCGGGGGGCATTTCCAATGAGCAGTTCTTC.

Points on this clonotype: The junction does not match germline at one end; this may be a read error. This chain joins TRBV6-1 and TRBJ2-3, with TRBD2 matching 12 bases. CDR1 is MNHNS, CDR2 SASEGT, per germline. The CDR3 totals 15 residues. As DNA, the CDR3 is TGTGCCAGGGGACTTCTAGCGGGAGGGAACGATGCGCAGTACTTT. Its translation: CARGLLAGGNDAQYF.

This rearrangement joins TRBV12-3 or TRBV12-4 to TRBJ2-1; 7 bases match TRBD1. V shed 3 bases and J 10 bases; nucleotides not matched to a gene: 6. The length of the CDR3 is 13 residues. In nucleotides, the CDR3 is TGTGCCAGCAGTTTCCGACAGGGAAGCGAGCAGTTCTTC. This translates into CASSFRQGSEQFF.

The gene calls are TRBV7-2 and TRBJ1-2; D not resolved. Germline CDR1 and CDR2: SGHTA and FQGNSA. Trimming cost V 5 bases and J 4 bases, with 11 bases left between them. The length of the CDR3 is 13 residues. CDR3 nucleotide sequence: TGTGCCAGCAGCCGCGCGGGTCCCTATGGCTACACCTTC. Amino acids: CASSRAGPYGYTF.

This clonotype was seen a handful of times. The J gene is TRBJ2-3, the V gene TRBV6-1, with TRBD1 matching 7 bases. The CDR3 loop spans 16 amino acids. Trimming removed 5 bases from V and 4 bases from J; junction bases left unmatched: 12. Germline-derived CDR1 and CDR2 are MNHNS and SASEGT. The CDR3: CASSRNQGDGADTQYF. The CDR3 DNA sequence: TGTGCCAGCAGTCGCAACCAGGGGGACGGGGCAGATACGCAGTATTTT.

The genes are TRBV7-3 and TRBJ2-3; D gene uncertain. The CDR3 length is 14 residues. The germline V gene encodes CDR1 SGHTA and CDR2 FQGTGA. V was trimmed by 4 bases and J by 2 bases, leaving 10 bases between them. The CDR3: CASSWLGPTDTQYF. The CDR3 DNA follows: TGTGCCAGCAGCTGGCTAGGCCCCACAGATACGCAGTATTTT.

The rearrangement joins TRBV10-3 to TRBJ2-4; D perhaps matches TRBD1 (5 bases). The V end was cut by 11 bases, the J end by 13 bases, with 21 bases between. From germline, CDR1 is ENHRY and CDR2 SYGVKD. The CDR3 runs to 12 residues. The CDR3 DNA reads TGTGCCGGGGTCACAGGCCAGGATACGCAGTACTTC. Protein sequence: CAGVTGQDTQYF.

This sequence joins TRBV6-1 and TRBJ1-2; 7 positions agree with TRBD1. V dropped 1 base and J dropped 4; count of bases not matched to a gene: 3. The V gene's germline CDR1 is MNHNS and CDR2 SASEGT. The CDR3 is 14 residues long. CDR3 bases: TGTGCCAGCAGTGAAGAAGACAGGGCCTATGGCTACACCTTC. Translated, it gives CASSEEDRAYGYTF.

This chain uses TRBV4-1 with TRBJ2-1; D ambiguous. The V gene lost 0 bases and the J gene lost 10 bases, with 16 bases spanning the gap. The CDR3 runs 15 residues. CDR1 MGHRA and CDR2 YSYEKL come from the germline V gene. CDR3 nucleotide sequence: TGCGCCAGCAGCCAAGAAGGAGCCCAGACGCGGGAGCAGTTCTTC. Its protein product is CASSQEGAQTREQFF.

Comment on this clonotype: Its ends do not fully match the called genes, so a read error is possible. The chain carries TRBV6-1 and TRBJ2-2; no firm D call. This CDR3 is built from 13 residues. CDR1 and CDR2 (germline): MNHNS, SASEGT. In nucleotides, the CDR3 is TGTGCCAGCAGTGAGGAGAACACCGGTGAGCTGTTTTTT. It encodes CASSEENTGELFF.

CDR3: CASSERGRNSPLHF. CDR3 nucleotide sequence: TGTGCCAGCAGTGAACGGGGGCGGAATTCACCCCTCCACTTT. This chain links TRBV6-1 with TRBJ1-6, with D possibly being TRBD1 (6 bases). Trimming stripped 2 bases from V and 7 bases from J, with 9 bases between. Germline-derived CDR1 and CDR2 are MNHNS and SASEGT. The CDR3 totals 14 residues.

In this sample, this clonotype turned up many times. The chain combines TRBV6-1 with TRBJ2-3; D unresolved. This CDR3 region has 15 residues. The germline gives CDR1 MNHNS, CDR2 SASEGT. V was trimmed by 3 bases and J by 2 bases, leaving 12 bases between them. The CDR3 sequence is CASSDLPLVTDTQYF. The CDR3 bases are TGTGCCAGCAGTGACCTACCGCTGGTCACAGATACGCAGTATTTT.

This chain joins TRBV6-1 and TRBJ1-1; D not certain. Trimming pared 5 bases from V and 1 base from J, leaving 11 bases between. The CDR3 is 14 amino acids. Germline V gives CDR1 MNHNS, CDR2 SASEGT. The CDR3 is CASSTTQRNTEAFF. The CDR3 coding sequence is TGTGCCAGCAGTACGACACAAAGGAACACTGAAGCTTTCTTT.

V is TRBV7-2 and J is TRBJ1-6; D remains ambiguous. V dropped 2 bases and J dropped 7 bases, with 6 bases sitting between them. CDR3 length equals 13 residues. Germline V gene sequence: CDR1 SGHTA, CDR2 FQGNSA. The CDR3 sequence: CASSLNWNSPLHF. The CDR3 DNA follows: TGTGCCAGCAGCTTAAACTGGAATTCACCCCTCCACTTT.

The J gene is TRBJ2-2, the V gene TRBV6-1, with D possibly matching TRBD2 (5 bases). The J call is uncertain, as TRBJ2-3 better fits the DNA end. The CDR3 loop spans 14 amino acids. CDR1 and CDR2 from the germline V gene are MNHNS and SASEGT. CDR3 amino acids: CAGIEGVSTGEQYF. The CDR3 region has the DNA TGTGCCGGCATTGAGGGTGTGAGCACCGGGGAGCAGTATTTT.

In its sample, this clonotype was seen a few times. V and J are TRBV11-2 and TRBJ2-2; 8 bases map to TRBD2. Germline V gene data show CDR1 as SGHAT and CDR2 as FQNNGV. Unmatched junction bases numbered 7, after V lost 5 bases and J lost 2 bases. The CDR3 contains 16 residues. The CDR3 loop is CASSPRTSLNTGELFF. The CDR3 DNA is TGTGCCAGCAGCCCCCGGACTAGCCTAAACACCGGGGAGCTGTTTTTT.